One sample yielded the 32 T cell receptor beta chains listed below, sequenced in a study of T-cell memory formation after mild COVID-19. TCRdb re-called the 5' RACE reads through MiXCR, storing one row per CDR3 protein. The table lists roughly 400,000 distinct CDR3 sequences, 20% to 30% of them singletons. The material sequenced was PBMCs or a T cell subset sorted from them (not recorded which). The receptors shown here come from an adult woman who had mild COVID-19 (a few samples of this study predate the infection). Cell type and time point are not known.

This clonotype was found a few times. The J gene is TRBJ2-2, the V gene TRBV15; possible D gene TRBD1, 6 bases. Between the trimmed V and J ends, which lost 9 bases and 4 bases, there was a span of 12 bases. CDR1 and CDR2 from the germline V gene are LNHNV and YYDKDF (reference sequence). The CDR3 loop spans 13 amino acids. CDR3 residues: CATVTGLTGELFF. DNA of the CDR3: TGTGCCACAGTTACAGGGCTCACCGGGGAGCTGTTTTTT.

The chain recombines TRBV4-1 with TRBJ1-2; TRBD1 is a possible D gene (6 bases). Germline V gives CDR1 MGHRA, CDR2 YSYEKL. CDR3 length: 16 amino acids. Trimming shortened V by 1 base and J by 7 bases, and 19 bases separated the two germline ends. CDR3 DNA: TGCGCCAGCAGCCAAGGGGTTGGGGGGCGCAGGGGTGGCTACACCTTC. Translation: CASSQGVGGRRGGYTF.

The CDR3 DNA follows: TGCAGTGCTAGAGGACTAGCGGGGGAGATTTCTCAGCAGTTCTTC. Protein: CSARGLAGEISQQFF. V is TRBV20-1 and J is TRBJ2-1; 12 positions agree with TRBD2. There are 15 residues in the CDR3. The J segment lost 11 bases and the V segment lost 1 base, leaving 9 bases of the junction unmatched. In germline, CDR1 is DFQATT, CDR2 SNEGSKA (reference sequence).

The chain recombines TRBV4-1 with TRBJ2-1, with D unresolved. CDR3 length equals 16 residues. The ends were cut back, 0 bases at V and 0 bases at J, with 9 bases in the middle. Germline loops: CDR1 MGHRA, CDR2 YSYEKL. CDR3 DNA sequence: TGCGCCAGCAGCCAAGATATGACAAACTCCTACAATGAGCAGTTCTTC. It yields the protein CASSQDMTNSYNEQFF.

The chain is built from TRBV7-2 and TRBJ2-2; D is unresolved. There are 13 residues in the CDR3. CDR1 is SGHTA, CDR2 FQGNSA, per germline. The V and J ends lost 4 bases and 9 bases respectively, with 12 bases between them. The CDR3 loop is CASSSDPQRELFF. Here the CDR3 DNA reads TGTGCCAGCAGCTCAGACCCGCAGAGGGAGCTGTTTTTT.

This clonotype has a count of ten or more. This chain connects TRBV7-6 to TRBJ2-1; no clear D gene. The CDR3 spans 12 residues. V was trimmed by 4 bases and J by 9 bases, leaving 10 bases between them. Germline CDR1 SGHVS, CDR2 FNYEAQ. CDR3 region: CASSSQGGEQFF. The CDR3 nucleotides are TGTGCCAGCAGCTCCCAAGGTGGTGAGCAGTTCTTC.

The V and J genes are TRBV24-1 and TRBJ2-6; no firm D call. Looked up from germline, CDR1 is KGHDR and CDR2 is SFDVKD. V was clipped by 4 bases and J by 0 bases, with 15 bases between them. The CDR3 covers 18 residues. The CDR3 sequence is CATSDSGRRTSGANVLTF. For the CDR3, the DNA is TGTGCCACCAGTGACTCCGGCCGAAGGACCTCTGGGGCCAACGTCCTGACTTTC.

This clonotype was observed a handful of times. The V call is TRBV9, the J call TRBJ2-1; perhaps TRBD1 as D (5 bases). Germline V gene data show CDR1 as SGDLS and CDR2 as YYNGEE. This CDR3 region has 14 residues. The ends were cut back, 7 bases at V and 2 bases at J, with 13 bases in the middle. The CDR3 nucleotides are TGTGCCAGCCGTCGACTGGACACCTACAATGAGCAGTTCTTC. Amino acids: CASRRLDTYNEQFF.

This clonotype was counted between two and nine times. CDR3: CATRGPQETQYF. DNA for the CDR3: TGCGCCACGAGGGGACCTCAAGAGACCCAGTACTTC. This chain links TRBV5-1 with TRBJ2-5; D possibly uses TRBD1 or TRBD2 (5 bases each). The CDR3 runs to 12 residues. CDR1 and CDR2 (germline): SGHRS, YFSETQ. Trimming removed 9 bases at V and 2 bases at J, with 11 bases between. Full variable domain (missing parts from reference TRBV5-1 and TRBJ2-5): KAGVTQTPRYLIKTRGQQVTLSCSPISGHRSVSWYQQTPGQGLQFLFEYFSETQRNKGNFPGRFSGRQFSNSRSEMNVSTLELGDSALYLCATRGPQETQYFGPGTRLLVL.

This clonotype was detected a few times. The V and J genes are TRBV7-6 and TRBJ2-2; D not resolved. V was trimmed by 1 base and J by 3 bases, leaving 6 bases between them. This CDR3 has 14 residues. The germline CDR1 and CDR2 sequences are SGHVS and FNYEAQ. CDR3 in amino acids: CASSLELYTGELFF. CDR3 nucleotides: TGTGCCAGCAGCTTAGAGTTATACACCGGGGAGCTGTTTTTT.

This clonotype was picked up a small number of times. The rearrangement links TRBV6-2 or TRBV6-3 to TRBJ1-5; D is uncertain. CDR1 MNHEY and CDR2 SVGEGT come from the germline V gene. The CDR3 covers 14 residues. The V end was cut by 4 bases, the J end by 0 bases, with 7 bases between. CDR3: CASSLASSNQPQHF. The CDR3 coding sequence is TGTGCCAGCAGTTTGGCCAGTAGCAATCAGCCCCAGCATTTT.

The rearrangement links TRBV20-1 to TRBJ2-2, with TRBD2 as a possible D gene (5 bases). This CDR3 spans 14 amino acids. Germline CDR1 is DFQATT and CDR2 is SNEGSKA (reference sequence). The V and J ends lost 3 bases and 5 bases respectively, with 13 bases between them. The chain's CDR3 is CSARYTVATGELFF. The DNA for the CDR3 is TGCAGTGCTAGGTATACGGTAGCGACCGGGGAGCTGTTTTTT.

The rearrangement links TRBV29-1 to TRBJ1-2, with a tentative D call TRBD1 (5 bases). The ends were cut back, 7 bases at V and 7 bases at J, with 16 bases in the middle. Germline V gene sequence: CDR1 SQVTM, CDR2 ANQGSEA. The CDR3 sequence is 12 residues long. The CDR3 here is CSAETGGGGYTF. CDR3 sequence (DNA): TGCAGCGCCGAAACCGGCGGGGGTGGCTACACCTTC.

The chain has TRBV2 and TRBJ2-5, with D unclear. The CDR3 length is 13 residues. The V gene lost 2 bases and the J gene lost 5 bases, with 9 bases spanning the gap. The germline CDR1 and CDR2 sequences are SNHLY and FYNNEI. CDR3 sequence (DNA): TGTGCCAGCAGTGAACCCGGTCTGGAGACCCAGTACTTC. It codes for CASSEPGLETQYF.

CDR3 loop: CAISSGRLGAYNEQFF. Written as DNA, the CDR3 is TGTGCCATCTCTAGCGGGAGGTTAGGGGCATACAATGAGCAGTTCTTC. The chain couples TRBV10-3 to TRBJ2-1, with 11 nucleotides matching TRBD2. Germline CDR1 is ENHRY and CDR2 is SYGVKD. The J segment lost 4 bases and the V segment lost 8 bases, leaving 10 bases of the junction unmatched. The CDR3 is made up of 16 amino acids.

The chain joins TRBV5-1 to TRBJ1-1; D gene uncertain. Looked up from germline, CDR1 is SGHRS and CDR2 is YFSETQ. V was trimmed by 5 bases and J by 7 bases, leaving 15 bases between them. The CDR3 loop spans 13 amino acids. CDR3 coding DNA: TGCGCCAGCAGTCCACAAGGGCGCGTTGAAGCTTTCTTT. Protein: CASSPQGRVEAFF.

The chain couples TRBV9 to TRBJ2-3, with D tentatively TRBD1 or TRBD2 (5 bases each). The germline CDR1 and CDR2 sequences are SGDLS and YYNGEE. CDR3 length equals 15 residues. The ends were cut back, 1 base at V and 0 bases at J, with 9 bases in the middle. CDR3 sequence: CASSVLEGSTDTQYF. CDR3 sequence (DNA): TGTGCCAGCAGCGTACTCGAGGGGAGCACAGATACGCAGTATTTT. Full variable domain (outside the CDR3, taken from reference TRBV9 and TRBJ2-3): DSGVTQTPKHLITATGQRVTLRCSPRSGDLSVYWYQQSLDQGLQFLIQYYNGEERAKGNILERFSAQQFPDLHSELNLSSLELGDSALYFCASSVLEGSTDTQYFGPGTRLTVL.

V is TRBV20-1 and J is TRBJ1-5, with 9 bases matching TRBD1. Germline V gene data show CDR1 as DFQATT and CDR2 as SNEGSKA (reference sequence). V shed 0 bases, J shed 3 bases, and the junction held 3 bases outside the gene matches. This CDR3 contains 15 residues. The CDR3 region is CSAREDRGNNQPQHF. CDR3 DNA sequence: TGCAGTGCTAGAGAGGACAGGGGAAACAATCAGCCCCAGCATTTT.

The chain employs TRBV9 and TRBJ1-1, with TRBD1 identical over 9 bases. V shed 3 bases, J shed 0 bases, and the junction held 6 bases outside the gene matches. The CDR3 is made up of 16 amino acids. In germline, CDR1 is SGDLS, CDR2 YYNGEE. DNA of the CDR3: TGTGCCAGCAGCGATACAGGGGGCCCAATGAACACTGAAGCTTTCTTT. The encoded protein is CASSDTGGPMNTEAFF.

As concerns this clonotype: This may be a read error, as it is one base from a much larger clone. This chain links TRBV12-3 or TRBV12-4 with TRBJ1-1; D remains ambiguous. The CDR3 contains 12 residues. V was cut by 7 bases and J by 1 base, with 7 bases left in between. As DNA, the CDR3 is TGTGCCAGCATCTGGGGGAACACTGAAGCTTTCTTT. This translates into CASIWGNTEAFF.

The chain recombines TRBV12-3 or TRBV12-4 with TRBJ2-7; 8 bases agree with TRBD1. V gave up 3 bases and J gave up 3 bases; unmatched junction bases: 7. This CDR3 has 15 amino acids. The CDR3, as DNA: TGTGCCAGCAGTTTGGGGCAGGGGGCTATCTACGAGCAGTACTTC. Protein sequence: CASSLGQGAIYEQYF.

This clonotype was found many times. The CDR3 region is CASSVGQGVYNEQFF. Written as DNA, the CDR3 is TGTGCCAGCAGCGTAGGGCAGGGGGTTTACAATGAGCAGTTCTTC. The J gene is TRBJ2-1, the V gene TRBV9, with 7 bases that match TRBD1. The V gene's germline CDR1 is SGDLS and CDR2 YYNGEE. The V and J ends lost 0 bases and 4 bases, in that order; junction bases with no gene match: 4. There are 15 residues in the CDR3.

CDR3 nucleotide sequence: TGCAGCGGCGAAATTAGGAGAAGTAACACTGAAGCTTTCTTT. Amino acids: CSGEIRRSNTEAFF. The chain links TRBV29-1 to TRBJ1-1; D is unresolved. The CDR3 is 14 amino acids. V dropped 7 bases and J dropped 2 bases, with 17 bases sitting between them. Looked up from germline, CDR1 is SQVTM and CDR2 is ANQGSEA.

This sequence joins TRBV4-3 and TRBJ1-2; D not resolved. V was trimmed by 0 bases and J by 6 bases, leaving 14 bases between them. Looked up from germline, CDR1 is LGHNA and CDR2 is YSLEER. This CDR3 comprises 15 residues. CDR3 DNA sequence: TGCGCCAGCAGCCAAGATAGGACGACGGTAGATGGCTACACCTTC. Residues: CASSQDRTTVDGYTF.

The chain has TRBV12-3 or TRBV12-4 and TRBJ1-2; D is perhaps TRBD1 (5 bases). The germline V and J ends were trimmed by 7 bases and 2 bases, with 20 bases remaining between them. This CDR3 has 16 residues. In DNA form, the CDR3 reads TGTGCCAGCACCTGGGGTGGGGGTACCCTAAACTATGGCTACACCTTC. Translated, it gives CASTWGGGTLNYGYTF.

This chain links TRBV7-9 with TRBJ2-2; 7 positions match TRBD1. CDR1 SEHNR and CDR2 FQNEAQ come from the germline V gene (reference sequence). J was trimmed by 4 bases and V by 2 bases; bases with no gene match: 4. The CDR3 runs 15 residues. CDR3 sequence (DNA): TGTGCCAGCAGCTTAACAGGGGTTTCCACCGGGGAGCTGTTTTTT. Its protein product is CASSLTGVSTGELFF.

The chain joins TRBV7-9 to TRBJ1-2; the D is unclear. Germline lookup yields CDR1 SEHNR and CDR2 FQNEAQ (reference sequence). This CDR3 region has 13 residues. The ends were cut back, 5 bases at V and 8 bases at J, with 15 bases in the middle. The CDR3 spells CASSVSKVGGYTF. In nucleotides, the CDR3 is TGTGCCAGCAGCGTGTCGAAGGTTGGAGGCTACACCTTC.

This clonotype was detected only a few times. The chain couples TRBV5-6 to TRBJ1-1; the D gene is possibly TRBD1 (5 bases). This CDR3 region has 14 residues. V lost 2 bases to trimming and J lost 2 bases, with 10 bases between them. Germline CDR1 is SGHDT and CDR2 is YYEEEE. CDR3 nucleotides: TGTGCCAGCAGCTTCAGGGCTGCAAACACTGAAGCTTTCTTT. It yields the protein CASSFRAANTEAFF.

The CDR3 bases are TGTGCCAGCAGCTTAGCATCAGGGTCGAACACTGAAGCTTTCTTT. Translated: CASSLASGSNTEAFF. The J gene is TRBJ1-1, the V gene TRBV7-9; perhaps TRBD1 as D (5 bases). From germline, CDR1 is SEHNR and CDR2 FQNEAQ (reference sequence). V lost 0 bases, J lost 1 base, and 9 bases lay in between. The CDR3 sequence is 15 residues long.

This chain connects TRBV7-3 to TRBJ1-1, with TRBD1 as a possible D gene (6 bases). Germline lookup yields CDR1 SGHTA and CDR2 FQGTGA. With 4 bases removed from V and 5 bases from J, the gap between germline ends came to 14 bases. The CDR3 loop spans 14 amino acids. The CDR3 DNA reads as TGTGCCAGCAGCTCGCAGGGGATGGGGACTGAAGCTTTCTTT. Its protein product is CASSSQGMGTEAFF.

The V gene is TRBV12-3 or TRBV12-4, the J gene TRBJ1-1; 7 nucleotides align to TRBD1. Trimming took 6 bases from V and 11 from J; bases not matched to a gene: 12. The CDR3 contains 13 residues. The CDR3 DNA reads TGTGCCAGCAGAGCTTGGGGGACAGTGCTGGCTTTCTTT. It specifies CASRAWGTVLAFF.

This clonotype was seen a handful of times. The chain employs TRBV5-1 and TRBJ2-7; 7 nucleotides agree with TRBD1. The CDR3 runs 12 residues. Per the germline V gene, CDR1 is SGHRS and CDR2 is YFSETQ. V was pared by 7 bases and J by 2 bases, with 3 bases of the junction left unmatched. The CDR3 bases are TGCGCCAGCGGGACAGAACCCTACGAGCAGTACTTC. Amino acid sequence: CASGTEPYEQYF.